Sequencing of this TCR beta chain was carried out in a study of control samples from healthy donors and cancer patients. The CDR3 covers 14 residues. J was trimmed by 6 bases and V by 2 bases; bases with no gene match: 5. Germline V CDR1 and CDR2: MNHEY, SMNVEV (reference sequence). Generated by immunoSEQ multiplex PCR, the TCRdb table keeps only in-frame clones and is missing some. The sample lists around 70,000 clones; approximately 94% were seen once. The source material was blood. This receptor was identified in a woman aged 30 to 39 in good health. This chain connects TRBV27 to TRBJ1-1; 8 bases are shared with TRBD1. The CDR3 sequence is CASSLPGQAAEAFF. The CDR3 DNA is TGTGCCAGCAGTTTACCGGGACAGGCCGCTGAAGCTTTCTTT.